This TCR beta chain was sequenced for a study of blood T cell repertoires in COVID-19. Across the study: The United States, Italy and Spain supplied acute and convalescent COVID-19 samples.

Germline V gene sequence: CDR1 LGHDT, CDR2 YNNKEL (reference sequence). Unmatched junction bases numbered 1, after V lost 5 bases and J lost 4 bases. The length of the CDR3 is 13 residues. Worth noting for this clone: Other nucleotide sequences from this sample produce the same CDR3.

In the original processing: Amplification from reference gene primers served as the basis for estimated nucleated cell counts. The assay was immunoSEQ multiplex PCR, and TCRdb's table has in-frame clones only and misses some. That table supplies the V and J calls and clone size; D and trimming were determined from the DNA. The sample lists approximately 59,000 clones, about four fifths occurring once. The sequence derives from a woman aged 80 or older with acute or convalescent COVID-19. The specimen was peripheral blood. The chain employs TRBV3-1 (or the pseudogene TRBV3-2) and TRBJ2-1, with TRBD2 matching 8 bases. CDR3 protein: CASSASGYNEQFF. CDR3 nucleotides: TGTGCCAGCAGCGCTAGCGGGTACAATGAGCAGTTCTTC.